These T cell receptor beta chains were read from a single sample in a study of shared clonotypes between healthy human individuals. Sequenced by immunoSEQ multiplex PCR; TCRdb stores in-frame clones only, minus some. The sample gives about 580,000 clones, roughly 98% of which show up once; approximately 0.3% is in the top ten. The sample comprised naive CD8+ T cells sorted from blood. These receptor sequences come from a man aged 25 to 40 in good health. The CDR3 runs from the conserved cysteine through the conserved F or W. The order of the fields is D gene, clone size, CDR3 length, J gene, V gene, CDR3 DNA, CDR3 protein. The D gene is left open where the match is weak. Expanded clones are given a class, and other clones once, few, many or no size at all.

d_call: TRBD2
clone_size: -
cdr3_length: 15
j_call: TRBJ2-1
v_call: TRBV30
cdr3_nt: TGTGCCTGGAGTCGACTAGCGGGAGGGCCTAATGAGCAGTTCTTC
cdr3_aa: CAWSRLAGGPNEQFF

d_call: -
clone_size: -
cdr3_length: 13
j_call: TRBJ2-1
v_call: TRBV28
cdr3_nt: TGTGCCAGCAGCCCCGACAGGCCCCATGAGCAGTTCTTC
cdr3_aa: CASSPDRPHEQFF

d_call: -
clone_size: -
cdr3_length: 13
j_call: TRBJ2-7
v_call: TRBV4-3
cdr3_nt: TGCGCCAGCAGCCAAGACCGGTCCTACGAGCAGTACTTC
cdr3_aa: CASSQDRSYEQYF

d_call: -
clone_size: -
cdr3_length: 12
j_call: TRBJ2-1
v_call: TRBV19
cdr3_nt: TGTGCCAGTAGTCCCTCAGGGTATGAGCAGTTCTTC
cdr3_aa: CASSPSGYEQFF

d_call: -
clone_size: -
cdr3_length: 14
j_call: TRBJ1-1
v_call: TRBV9
cdr3_nt: TGTGCCAGCAGCCCCCTTGGGCTTAACACTGAAGCTTTCTTT
cdr3_aa: CASSPLGLNTEAFF

d_call: -
clone_size: -
cdr3_length: 15
j_call: TRBJ1-5
v_call: TRBV7-9
cdr3_nt: TGTGCCAGCAGCTTAGAGGGAGATCTCAATCAGCCCCAGCATTTT
cdr3_aa: CASSLEGDLNQPQHF

d_call: -
clone_size: -
cdr3_length: 12
j_call: TRBJ2-7
v_call: TRBV27
cdr3_nt: TGTGCCAGCAGTCTCCTTGGCGACGAGCAGTACTTC
cdr3_aa: CASSLLGDEQYF

d_call: -
clone_size: -
cdr3_length: 14
j_call: TRBJ1-1
v_call: TRBV5-1
cdr3_nt: TGCGCCAGCAGCCCCCTTCAGGGAGGGAGAGAAGCTTTCTTT
cdr3_aa: CASSPLQGGREAFF

d_call: -
clone_size: -
cdr3_length: 13
j_call: TRBJ1-2
v_call: TRBV27
cdr3_nt: TGTGCCAGCAGTTTCGGAAGGGCCTATGGCTACACCTTC
cdr3_aa: CASSFGRAYGYTF

d_call: -
clone_size: -
cdr3_length: 13
j_call: TRBJ2-2
v_call: TRBV6-1
cdr3_nt: TGTGCCAGTGCGGGGATAAACACCGGGGAGCTGTTTTTT
cdr3_aa: CASAGINTGELFF

d_call: -
clone_size: -
cdr3_length: 13
j_call: TRBJ2-3
v_call: TRBV29-1
cdr3_nt: TGCAGCGTTGTCGCGGGATTCACAGATACGCAGTATTTT
cdr3_aa: CSVVAGFTDTQYF

d_call: -
clone_size: -
cdr3_length: 15
j_call: TRBJ2-3
v_call: TRBV29-1
cdr3_nt: TGCAGCGTGGAAGACGGCCACTCGGGCACAGATACGCAGTATTTT
cdr3_aa: CSVEDGHSGTDTQYF

d_call: -
clone_size: -
cdr3_length: 14
j_call: TRBJ2-1
v_call: TRBV19
cdr3_nt: TGTGCCAGTAGTAGCACCACTTCCTACAATGAGCAGTTCTTC
cdr3_aa: CASSSTTSYNEQFF

d_call: -
clone_size: once
cdr3_length: 16
j_call: TRBJ2-6
v_call: TRBV2
cdr3_nt: TGTGCCAGCAGGACCCGGACAGACTCTGGGGCCAACGTCCTGACTTTC
cdr3_aa: CASRTRTDSGANVLTF

d_call: TRBD2
clone_size: -
cdr3_length: 14
j_call: TRBJ2-1
v_call: TRBV29-1
cdr3_nt: TGCAGCGTTGACCCCTTGGGACTAGAAAATGAGCAGTTCTTC
cdr3_aa: CSVDPLGLENEQFF

d_call: -
clone_size: -
cdr3_length: 14
j_call: TRBJ1-5
v_call: TRBV7-8
cdr3_nt: TGTGCCAGCAGCTTCGACAGGCGCAACCAGCCCCAGCATTTT
cdr3_aa: CASSFDRRNQPQHF

d_call: -
clone_size: -
cdr3_length: 13
j_call: TRBJ2-7
v_call: TRBV7-2
cdr3_nt: TGTGCCAGCAGCTCCGGATGGGGCTACGAGCAGTACTTC
cdr3_aa: CASSSGWGYEQYF

d_call: -
clone_size: -
cdr3_length: 19
j_call: TRBJ2-2
v_call: TRBV11-2
cdr3_nt: TGTGCCAGCAGCTTAGAGGGTGGGTGGGAGGAGAGCAACACCGGGGAGCTGTTTTTT
cdr3_aa: CASSLEGGWEESNTGELFF

d_call: TRBD1
clone_size: -
cdr3_length: 13
j_call: TRBJ2-7
v_call: TRBV15
cdr3_nt: TGTGCCACCAGTAAGGACAGGGACCACGAGCAGTACTTC
cdr3_aa: CATSKDRDHEQYF

d_call: TRBD1
clone_size: once
cdr3_length: 14
j_call: TRBJ1-1
v_call: TRBV5-4
cdr3_nt: TGTGCCAGCAGCTTAACAGGGGGCCACACTGAAGCTTTCTTT
cdr3_aa: CASSLTGGHTEAFF

d_call: -
clone_size: -
cdr3_length: 13
j_call: TRBJ1-2
v_call: TRBV7-9
cdr3_nt: TGTGCCAGCAGCTCAGGCAGTGGGTGGGGCTACACCTTC
cdr3_aa: CASSSGSGWGYTF

d_call: TRBD1
clone_size: -
cdr3_length: 15
j_call: TRBJ2-2
v_call: TRBV11-2
cdr3_nt: TGTGCCAGCAGCTTAGGAGACAGGGGTACCGGGGAGCTGTTTTTT
cdr3_aa: CASSLGDRGTGELFF